The source of this TCR beta chain is a study of cytomegalovirus exposure and HLA in healthy donors (dated 2017 in TCRdb). Looking at the study overall: In an earlier analysis of roughly 590 of the donors, about 270 Gb of sequence data and 120 million or so unique TCR beta sequences from about 180 million T cells were reported. An early release that covered 500 to 800 HLA-typed donors contained approximately 300 gigabases of sequencing data and around 85 million unique TCR sequences. Of the approximately 370 genotyped donors, less than 85% were placed in the genetic ancestry cluster associated with self-reported Caucasian donors. The study aimed to test whether signatures of past pathogen exposure could be identified by cataloging public T cell receptors. The T cell repertoires of about 700 subjects were profiled by immunosequencing and related to cytomegalovirus serostatus. Along with the approximately 700-subject first cohort, a separate validation cohort of 120 different subjects was used. To predict cytomegalovirus infection status, the study brought together high-throughput TCR immunosequencing, statistical association of individual TCRs with disease status, and machine learning. A later analysis re-analyzed previously published TCR beta repertoires from about 730 donors and added high-resolution HLA genotyping to study TCR occurrence patterns. In the later analysis, no new phenotypic data were used to find candidate immune exposures; instead, reliance was placed on TCR beta sequences and their occurrence across donors. To decide whether each TCR beta V gene segment behaved as functional or pseudogenic, an earlier analysis of several hundred of the donors relied on high-throughput TCR beta sequencing. Alongside the repertoire data, information on donor age, sex, ethnicity and CMV serostatus was compiled. A later genetic analysis used genome-wide SNP genotypes for about three fifths of the 666 donors, treating that subset as a discovery cohort. All discovery cohort repertoires had been generated using a single sequencing platform. Class I and class II HLA loci were covered by the typing at four-digit resolution. Typing coverage varied by locus: roughly 620-640 donors for A, B, C, DRB1 and DQB1; roughly 520 for DQA1; over 600 for DPA1; around 450 for DPB1. Four to six DR-DQ haplotypes were handled as single units for association and clustering, since linkage in the cohort was strong. Among over 350 genotyped donors of the cohort, an average of roughly 240,000 unique TCR beta nucleotide sequences were sequenced per donor, 15% to 20% of them non-productive.

Study-wide conclusions, independent of this receptor: A cluster of highly shared sequence variants was judged likely to be a technical artifact of the sequencing pipeline. Cytomegalovirus status was reported to be diagnosed by the classifier with high specificity and sensitivity in both the original and validation cohorts. An association between a missense DCLRE1C variant and V-gene and J-gene trimming of TCR beta chains was found in a later genetic analysis and replicated in an independent cohort. A further reported finding was that TCR beta sequences accurately predicted the HLA-A and HLA-B alleles for most subjects in the first cohort. Because HLA typing was missing for some donors at each locus, association tests included only the typed subset. In the study, about 150 TCR beta chains were listed as associated with cytomegalovirus. Most TCR sequences were observed very rarely across donors, whereas some public TCRs were present in many individuals. CMV serostatus was the only immune exposure information available for the cohort. Over 15 rarely observed V segments, including chromosome 9 orphons, were excluded from the earlier analysis of a few hundred of the donors because counts were too low. Linkage disequilibrium might explain the correlated functional status among segregating V segments, but an unknown experimental factor could not be excluded. In a later genetic analysis, fewer N-insertions in productive TCRs were reported among donors in an Asian-associated ancestry cluster than the 666-donor mean. Several of the top co-occurrence clusters appeared to be linked to parvovirus B19, influenza, CMV and Epstein-Barr virus, according to a later analysis. According to a later analysis, most CMV-associated TCR beta chains appeared to be HLA-restricted, and the HLA associations seemed to be driven largely by CMV exposure. A later analysis associated approximately 17,000 TCR beta sequences with specific HLA alleles at a false discovery rate of 0.05. Sequencing depth was assumed to be roughly uniform across donors in the presence/absence analyses, though that assumption may not hold. A later analysis found that HLA-associated TCR beta chains were more clonally expanded and had lower generation probabilities than equally common non-associated chains. When HLA alleles, especially DR and DQ, strongly co-occurred, TCR associations were difficult to assign to individual alleles. This cohort had only TCR beta chains sequenced, and the lack of alpha or paired-chain data limited which features could be detected. An earlier analysis of approximately 540 of the donors showed that most TCR beta V segments appeared in productive rearrangements either about 87% or about 30% of the time, which broadly matched IMGT annotations. The 87-base-pair reads could not distinguish some IMGT-functional V segments, including TRBV6-2 and TRBV6-3, so those segments were excluded. In vitro tests confirmed that a few of the cytomegalovirus-associated TCR beta chains recognize cytomegalovirus antigens. In a later analysis, the rate of TCR association differed among HLA loci, with DRB1 alleles having the most associated TCRs and HLA-C alleles having the fewest. According to the authors, the approach could potentially be generalized to other disease states and immunological phenotypes.

Its CDR3 holds 14 amino acids, cysteine through phenylalanine. Only the CDR3 portion is preserved as DNA: 42 bases, with reading frame beginning at the first base. The junction shows trimming of 6 bases on V and 2 bases on J, plus 13 bases between the germline ends. CDR1 is given as MNHEY and CDR2 as SVGAGI, both from the germline V gene. A remark on this clone: No cognate antigen has been identified for it. No quality values exist for individual bases; no much larger clone is one base distant.

The protocol used for the library was the immunoSEQ multiplex PCR assay. For the multiplex PCR, a mixture combining 60 forward primers for TCR Vbeta segments and 13 reverse primers for TCR Jbeta segments was used. Amplification of the CDR3 region of rearranged TCR beta genes was performed with a multiplex PCR assay on genomic DNA. On the Illumina HiSeq System, the amplified TCR beta libraries were sequenced as 87-base-pair reads. The study's processing was this. A later analysis counted some 74 million unique TCR beta chains across the 650 to 800 repertoires, and 9 million to 14 million of these chains were shared by at least two donors. A nearest-neighbor algorithm error-corrected the raw reads and collapsed the reads into unique sequences, merging closely related sequences to remove PCR and sequencing errors. Alignment of CDR3 sequences to IMGT reference sequences was used to assign V, D and J gene segments. For a sequence to be retained, at least a six-nucleotide match to both a V gene segment and a J gene segment was required. A rearrangement counted as productive if the CDR3 had no stop codons and remained in frame with V and J, and every other rearrangement counted as non-productive. Following IMGT convention, CDR3 was defined as the stretch from the second conserved V-encoded cysteine up to the conserved J-encoded phenylalanine. The earlier analysis of about 590 of the donors excluded sequences that lacked an unambiguous match to a single V gene segment. An earlier analysis of roughly 590 of the donors called V segments functional above 56.7% productive rearrangements and segregating when the between-donor standard deviation exceeded 5%. A statistical classification framework was built for diagnosing cytomegalovirus status from the catalog of TCR beta chain sequences. In a later analysis, TCR nucleotide sequences were compared against IMGT/GENE-DB human TR gene sequences so that V and J genes could be assigned. The TCRdist pipeline was used in a later analysis to assign CDR3 sequences and most-parsimonious VDJ recombination scenarios. In a later analysis, every TCR beta chain was defined by the combination of its CDR3 amino acid sequence and its V-gene family, and reads without a unique V-gene family were dropped. A later analysis removed 600 or so highly shared, low-generation-probability nucleotide sequences to deal with suspected cross-contamination and a sequencing artifact. For each public chain, a later analysis derived a clonal expansion index from normalized ranks of inferred template counts within each repertoire. A later analysis computed generation probabilities with a VDJ recombination model fitted to out-of-frame rearrangements, and checked the results against IGoR. In a later analysis, TCR-TCR, TCR-HLA and TCR-CMV co-occurrence was scored with hypergeometric tests, and a repertoire-size bias correction was applied to TCR pairs. In a later analysis, false discovery rates were estimated by permuting HLA or CMV assignments 20 times. A later analysis grouped co-occurring TCRs with DBSCAN, adding TCRdist sequence similarity when clustering within HLA-allele-positive subsets. Repertoires with fewer than 30,000 or more than 120,000 public chains, plus five repertoires with anomalous nucleotide sharing, were excluded from co-occurrence clustering. In its TCRdb copy, this immuneACCESS table keeps in-frame sequences only and misses some clones. Where compared with another copy, unresolved V genes explain less than half of these, and the others have no known cause. The DNA gave D and trimming, while V, J and clone size come from that table. The sample table shows roughly 63,000 clones, and 75% are seen once. The ten largest clones capture around 21% of the sample.

In total, around 600 healthy bone marrow donors made up the cohort. At the time of sampling, every cohort member was nominally healthy, though immune exposures that went unrecorded were likely present. The donor was CMV seropositive and belonged to the group of 270 or so seropositive cohort members. Each donor provided a peripheral blood sample, and peripheral blood mononuclear cells were used for TCR beta sequencing. The Qiagen DNeasy Blood Extraction Kit was used to extract genomic DNA from the blood cell samples. The sequence was obtained from a woman between 40 and 55 years old in good health and CMV-seropositive. The sample taken for sequencing was PBMCs. The sequence links TRBV6-5 to TRBJ1-1, and the D gene may be TRBD1, 5 bases matching. The DNA reads as follows: TGTGCCAGCAGCCCGGACACTGATAACACTGAAGCTTTCTTT. Translated, it reads CASSPDTDNTEAFF.